This entry lists 20 T cell receptor beta chains sequenced from one sample in a study of T cells in Graves' hyperthyroidism and ophthalmopathy. RNA transcripts provided the source from which TCR beta CDR3 regions were amplified. A set of HTBI primers served as the primers for a first-round RT-PCR of the TCR CDR3. TCRdb passed the multiplex PCR reads through MiXCR, listing each CDR3 protein once. The sample has hundreds of thousands of distinct CDR3 sequences, 20% to 30% seen once. Sequenced: blood. The source of these receptors is a man aged 35-49 years with Graves' hyperthyroidism that later progressed to Graves' ophthalmopathy.

This clonotype has a count of ten or more. The chain is built from TRBV5-1 and TRBJ2-5, with unresolved D. CDR1 and CDR2 (germline): SGHRS, YFSETQ. CDR3 length: 14 residues. The V end lost 5 bases, the J end lost 0 bases, and 11 bases lay between the germline ends. The CDR3, as DNA: TGCGCCAGCAGTAGACGGGCAGACCAAGAGACCCAGTACTTC. It translates to CASSRRADQETQYF.

This clonotype has ten or more counts. At one end the junction does not follow the germline gene, possibly because of a read error. The chain is built from TRBV19 and TRBJ1-1; 7 nucleotides line up with TRBD1. Germline values: CDR1 LNHDA, CDR2 SQIVND (reference sequence). CDR3 length equals 14 residues. Here the CDR3 DNA reads TGTGCCAGTAGTGTAGACAGGGTAGCGGCTGAAGCTTTCTTT. This sequence encodes CASSVDRVAAEAFF.

This clonotype was seen at least ten times. The rearrangement links TRBV6-2 or TRBV6-3 to TRBJ1-2; no firm D call. CDR1 MNHEY and CDR2 SVGEGT come from the germline V gene. Trimming took 2 bases from V and 1 from J, leaving 5 bases between them. The CDR3 loop spans 13 amino acids. The CDR3 spells CASSYGDNYGYTF. The CDR3, as DNA: TGTGCCAGCAGTTACGGGGATAACTATGGCTACACCTTC.

The chain links TRBV28 to TRBJ2-5, with TRBD2 matching 7 bases. The CDR3 totals 14 residues. Germline trimming cut 2 bases from V and 6 bases from J; bases unmatched to any gene: 6. Germline CDR1 reads MDHEN; CDR2 reads SYDVKM. CDR3 bases: TGTGCCAGCAGTTTAACGGGAGGAGGGAAGACCCAGTACTTC. Residues: CASSLTGGGKTQYF.

The chain carries TRBV11-2 and TRBJ2-7; 10 nucleotides line up with TRBD2. The CDR3 is 16 residues long. The J segment lost 1 base and the V segment lost 4 bases, leaving 7 bases of the junction unmatched. The germline V gene has CDR1 SGHAT and CDR2 FQNNGV. The CDR3, as DNA: TGTGCCAGCAGCTCCGGTGGGGGACTAGCGTCCTACGAGCAGTACTTC. Its translation: CASSSGGGLASYEQYF.

This clonotype appeared many times. The V and J genes are TRBV27 and TRBJ1-2; 7 bases align to TRBD1. V trimming: 6 bases; J trimming: 3 bases; junction bases outside the gene matches: 7. CDR3 length equals 14 residues. Germline V CDR1 and CDR2: MNHEY, SMNVEV (reference sequence). The CDR3 protein is CASSPPTGYYGYTF. The CDR3 DNA sequence: TGTGCCAGCAGCCCCCCGACAGGGTACTATGGCTACACCTTC.

This clonotype was counted many times. The chain is built from TRBV30 and TRBJ2-7; 9 bases agree with TRBD1. CDR1 and CDR2 from the germline V gene are GTSNPN and SVGIG (reference sequence). The CDR3 is made up of 16 amino acids. V shed 0 bases, J shed 3 bases, and the junction held 9 bases outside the gene matches. The CDR3 loop reads CAWSVTGGFQHYEQYF. DNA for the CDR3: TGTGCCTGGAGTGTGACAGGGGGGTTTCAGCACTACGAGCAGTACTTC.

This clonotype has at least ten counts. The chain has TRBV6-5 and TRBJ2-7, with TRBD1 as a possible D gene (5 bases). Germline lookup yields CDR1 MNHEY and CDR2 SVGAGI. Trimming stripped 6 bases from V and 2 bases from J, with 8 bases between. There are 12 residues in the CDR3. The CDR3 DNA reads TGTGCCAGCAGACCGACAGCCTACGAGCAGTACTTC. This sequence encodes CASRPTAYEQYF.

This clonotype occurred many times. This sequence joins TRBV2 and TRBJ2-7; possibly TRBD2 for D (5 bases). Trimming cost V 3 bases and J 1 base, with 19 bases left between them. This CDR3 spans 17 amino acids. Germline CDR1 and CDR2: SNHLY and FYNNEI. The CDR3 nucleotides are TGTGCCAGCAGTGATTACCGTCCGGGAAAGGGTTCCTACGAGCAGTACTTC. Translation gives CASSDYRPGKGSYEQYF.

At least ten counts were recorded for this clonotype. This chain uses TRBV27 with TRBJ2-7; 9 bases align to TRBD1. This CDR3 comprises 16 residues. Germline loops: CDR1 MNHEY, CDR2 SMNVEV (reference sequence). After removal of 6 bases from V and 2 bases from J, the junction contained 11 bases not matched to a gene. CDR3 sequence reads: CASRRKQGAVTYEQYF. The CDR3 DNA reads TGTGCCAGCAGACGGAAACAGGGGGCGGTTACCTACGAGCAGTACTTC.

This chain links TRBV11-2 with TRBJ1-3, with D hard to call. The CDR3 consists of 15 residues. CDR1 SGHAT and CDR2 FQNNGV come from the germline V gene. The V gene lost 1 base and the J gene lost 0 bases, with 7 bases spanning the gap. The CDR3 nucleotides read TGTGCCAGCAGCTTAGGAGGGAACTCTGGAAACACCATATATTTT. Translation: CASSLGGNSGNTIYF. Full variable domain (remainder filled in from reference TRBV11-2 and TRBJ1-3): EAGVAQSPRYKIIEKRQSVAFWCNPISGHATLYWYQQILGQGPKLLIQFQNNGVVDDSQLPKDRFSAERLKGVDSTLKIQPAKLEDSAVYLCASSLGGNSGNTIYFGEGSWLTVV.

This clonotype showed up just a few times. The chain carries TRBV7-8 and TRBJ1-1; D is ambiguous. V was clipped by 2 bases and J by 0 bases, with 16 bases between them. CDR1 is SGHVS and CDR2 is FQNEAQ in the germline V gene. The CDR3 runs to 17 residues. The CDR3 DNA reads TGTGCCAGCAGCTTAAGCCAGACCCTAGGGATGAACACTGAAGCTTTCTTT. This encodes CASSLSQTLGMNTEAFF.

V and J are TRBV6-1 and TRBJ2-7; the D is unclear. The CDR3 is made up of 13 amino acids. Trimming cost V 6 bases and J 1 base, with 10 bases left between them. CDR1 is MNHNS, CDR2 SASEGT, per germline. CDR3 nucleotide sequence: TGTGCCAGCAGGAAAGACGGTTCCTACGAGCAGTACTTC. Translated: CASRKDGSYEQYF.

This clonotype was observed many times. The chain couples TRBV10-1 to TRBJ2-1; D possibly corresponds to TRBD2 (5 bases). CDR1 WNHNN and CDR2 SYGVQD come from the germline V gene (reference sequence). The germline V and J ends were trimmed by 0 bases and 6 bases, with 12 bases remaining between them. This CDR3 is 15 amino acids long. The CDR3 sequence: CASSESLLDANEQFF. DNA for the CDR3: TGCGCCAGCAGTGAGTCGTTACTAGATGCCAATGAGCAGTTCTTC.

This clonotype was counted ten times or more. The chain uses TRBV5-1 and TRBJ1-1; 10 bases agree with TRBD1. J gave up 3 bases and V 4 bases, and 6 bases lay outside the gene matches. This CDR3 is built from 15 residues. Germline-derived CDR1 and CDR2 are SGHRS and YFSETQ. DNA of the CDR3: TGCGCCAGCAGCCTGACCGGGACAGGGGACACTGAAGCTTTCTTT. As protein: CASSLTGTGDTEAFF.

This clonotype appeared many times. This sequence joins TRBV5-1 and TRBJ2-2; 12 positions match TRBD1. The CDR3 totals 15 residues. Germline trimming cut 3 bases from V and 8 bases from J; bases unmatched to any gene: 5. The germline CDR1 and CDR2 sequences are SGHRS and YFSETQ. CDR3 DNA: TGCGCCAGCAGCTCAGGGACAGGGGGCCGAGGGGAGCTGTTTTTT. Protein: CASSSGTGGRGELFF.

This clonotype was picked up many times. This chain uses TRBV2 with TRBJ2-5; a possible D gene is TRBD1 (5 bases). CDR3 size: 12 residues. Germline assignment: CDR1 SNHLY and CDR2 FYNNEI. Trimming cost V 7 bases and J 3 bases, with 9 bases left between them. The CDR3: CASTRVEETQYF. The CDR3 DNA is TGTGCCAGCACCAGGGTGGAAGAGACCCAGTACTTC.

Many counts were recorded for this clonotype. The rearrangement links TRBV7-9 to TRBJ2-5, with D perhaps given as TRBD1 or TRBD2 (5 bases each). The CDR3 consists of 14 residues. In germline, CDR1 is SEHNR, CDR2 FQNEAQ (reference sequence). The ends were cut back, 5 bases at V and 0 bases at J, with 10 bases in the middle. The CDR3 nucleotides are TGTGCCAGCAGCAAGGGACGGCACCAAGAGACCCAGTACTTC. Translated, it gives CASSKGRHQETQYF.

V and J are TRBV6-1 and TRBJ2-2; D gene unclear. Germline V CDR1 and CDR2: MNHNS, SASEGT. The CDR3 totals 13 residues. V lost 4 bases and J lost 6, with 9 bases in between. The CDR3 spells CASSVKRAGELFF. CDR3 DNA sequence: TGTGCCAGCAGTGTTAAGCGAGCCGGGGAGCTGTTTTTT.

This clonotype has at least ten counts. A read error may explain this, as a much larger clone is one base away. This chain links TRBV28 with TRBJ2-5; 8 nucleotides match TRBD2. Losses at the gene ends were 3 bases for V and 9 bases for J; bases not matched to a gene: 9. CDR1 and CDR2 from the germline V gene are MDHEN and SYDVKM. The CDR3 is made up of 14 amino acids. This CDR3 reads CASSLVGREKAQYF. The DNA of the CDR3 is TGTGCCAGCAGTTTGGTCGGGAGGGAAAAGGCCCAGTACTTC.